This T cell receptor (beta chain) is from a study of cytotoxic CD8 clonotypes in ibrutinib-treated CLL. Overall study context: Overall, 24 responses were partial and 2 complete; following median roughly 72 months, around 15 patients stayed remitted and around twelve progressed. Investigators collected response samples after a median 12 months of treatment, range 6 to 36.

This clone was seen only once. Antigen: not known. The CDR3 has 16 amino acids. Trimming took 4 bases from V and 7 from J, leaving 22 bases between them. From germline, CDR1 is MNHNS and CDR2 SASEGT. Assay: immunoSEQ multiplex PCR; the TCRdb copy retains only in-frame clones and omits some. This sample carries 150,000 or so clones, 81% of them seen once, and the ten largest clones take roughly 2%. The study, taken as a whole, reports: Public clonotypes, an uncommon group, contracted or remained stable on treatment.

The chain couples TRBV6-1 to TRBJ1-2; D ambiguous. The specimen comprised PBMCs, sampled after 12 months of ibrutinib treatment. This sequence originates from a human donor with chronic lymphocytic leukemia. The CDR3 sequence is CASSVPPVGSSLGYTF. CDR3 DNA sequence: TGTGCCAGCAGTGTACCCCCGGTGGGCTCGTCGCTTGGCTACACCTTC.